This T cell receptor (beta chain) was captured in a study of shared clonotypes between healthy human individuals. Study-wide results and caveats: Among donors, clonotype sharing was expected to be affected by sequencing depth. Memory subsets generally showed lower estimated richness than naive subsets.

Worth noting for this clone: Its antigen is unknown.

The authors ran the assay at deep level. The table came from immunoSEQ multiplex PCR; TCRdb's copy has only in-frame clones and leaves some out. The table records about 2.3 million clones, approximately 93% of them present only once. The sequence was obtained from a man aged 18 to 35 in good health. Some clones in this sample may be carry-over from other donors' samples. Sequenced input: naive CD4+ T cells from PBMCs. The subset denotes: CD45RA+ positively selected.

CDR3: CASSESGGRTEAFF. The CDR3 nucleotides are TGTGCCAGCAGTGAATCCGGGGGTAGGACTGAAGCTTTCTTT. This rearrangement joins TRBV2 to TRBJ1-1, with a weak D call TRBD1 (5 bases). Trimming took 2 bases from V and 5 from J, leaving 12 bases between them. CDR3 length equals 14 residues. Germline V gene sequence: CDR1 SNHLY, CDR2 FYNNEI.